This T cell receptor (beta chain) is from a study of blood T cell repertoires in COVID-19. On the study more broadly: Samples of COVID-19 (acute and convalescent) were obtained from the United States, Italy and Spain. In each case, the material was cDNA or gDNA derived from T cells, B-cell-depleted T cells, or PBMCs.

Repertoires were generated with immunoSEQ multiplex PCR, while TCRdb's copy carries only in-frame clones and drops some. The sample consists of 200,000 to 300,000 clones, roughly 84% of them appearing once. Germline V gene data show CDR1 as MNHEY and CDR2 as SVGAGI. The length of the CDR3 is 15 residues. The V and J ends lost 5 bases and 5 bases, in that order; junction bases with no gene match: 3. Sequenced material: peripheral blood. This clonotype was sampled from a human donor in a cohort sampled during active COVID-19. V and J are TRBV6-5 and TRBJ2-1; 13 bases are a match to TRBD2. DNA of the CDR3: TGTGCCAGCAGTCGGACTAGCGGGAGACACAATGAGCAGTTCTTC. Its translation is CASSRTSGRHNEQFF.